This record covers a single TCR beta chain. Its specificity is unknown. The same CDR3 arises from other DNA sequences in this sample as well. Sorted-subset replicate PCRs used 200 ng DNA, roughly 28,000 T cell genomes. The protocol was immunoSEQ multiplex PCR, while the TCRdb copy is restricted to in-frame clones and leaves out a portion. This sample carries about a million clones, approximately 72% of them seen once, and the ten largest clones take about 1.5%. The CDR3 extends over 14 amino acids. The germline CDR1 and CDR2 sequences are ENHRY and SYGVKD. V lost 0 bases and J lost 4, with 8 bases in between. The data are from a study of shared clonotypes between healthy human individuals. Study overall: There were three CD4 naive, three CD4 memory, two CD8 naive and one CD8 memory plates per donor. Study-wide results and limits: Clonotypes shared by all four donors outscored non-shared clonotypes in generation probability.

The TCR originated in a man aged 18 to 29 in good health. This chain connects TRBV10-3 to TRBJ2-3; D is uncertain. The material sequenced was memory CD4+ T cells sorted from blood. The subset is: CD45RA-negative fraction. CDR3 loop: CAISESGRSDTQYF. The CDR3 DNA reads TGTGCCATCAGTGAGTCGGGTCGATCAGATACGCAGTATTTT.